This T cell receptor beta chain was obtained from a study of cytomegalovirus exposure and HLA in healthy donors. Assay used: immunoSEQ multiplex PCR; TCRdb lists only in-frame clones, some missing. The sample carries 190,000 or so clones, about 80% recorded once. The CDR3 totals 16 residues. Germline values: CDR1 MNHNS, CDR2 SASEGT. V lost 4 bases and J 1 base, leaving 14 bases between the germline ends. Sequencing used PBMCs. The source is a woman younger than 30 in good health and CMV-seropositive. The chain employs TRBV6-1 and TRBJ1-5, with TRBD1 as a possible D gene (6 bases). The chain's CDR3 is CASSARNRVSNQPQHF. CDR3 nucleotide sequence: TGTGCCAGCAGTGCCAGAAACAGGGTCAGCAATCAGCCCCAGCATTTT.